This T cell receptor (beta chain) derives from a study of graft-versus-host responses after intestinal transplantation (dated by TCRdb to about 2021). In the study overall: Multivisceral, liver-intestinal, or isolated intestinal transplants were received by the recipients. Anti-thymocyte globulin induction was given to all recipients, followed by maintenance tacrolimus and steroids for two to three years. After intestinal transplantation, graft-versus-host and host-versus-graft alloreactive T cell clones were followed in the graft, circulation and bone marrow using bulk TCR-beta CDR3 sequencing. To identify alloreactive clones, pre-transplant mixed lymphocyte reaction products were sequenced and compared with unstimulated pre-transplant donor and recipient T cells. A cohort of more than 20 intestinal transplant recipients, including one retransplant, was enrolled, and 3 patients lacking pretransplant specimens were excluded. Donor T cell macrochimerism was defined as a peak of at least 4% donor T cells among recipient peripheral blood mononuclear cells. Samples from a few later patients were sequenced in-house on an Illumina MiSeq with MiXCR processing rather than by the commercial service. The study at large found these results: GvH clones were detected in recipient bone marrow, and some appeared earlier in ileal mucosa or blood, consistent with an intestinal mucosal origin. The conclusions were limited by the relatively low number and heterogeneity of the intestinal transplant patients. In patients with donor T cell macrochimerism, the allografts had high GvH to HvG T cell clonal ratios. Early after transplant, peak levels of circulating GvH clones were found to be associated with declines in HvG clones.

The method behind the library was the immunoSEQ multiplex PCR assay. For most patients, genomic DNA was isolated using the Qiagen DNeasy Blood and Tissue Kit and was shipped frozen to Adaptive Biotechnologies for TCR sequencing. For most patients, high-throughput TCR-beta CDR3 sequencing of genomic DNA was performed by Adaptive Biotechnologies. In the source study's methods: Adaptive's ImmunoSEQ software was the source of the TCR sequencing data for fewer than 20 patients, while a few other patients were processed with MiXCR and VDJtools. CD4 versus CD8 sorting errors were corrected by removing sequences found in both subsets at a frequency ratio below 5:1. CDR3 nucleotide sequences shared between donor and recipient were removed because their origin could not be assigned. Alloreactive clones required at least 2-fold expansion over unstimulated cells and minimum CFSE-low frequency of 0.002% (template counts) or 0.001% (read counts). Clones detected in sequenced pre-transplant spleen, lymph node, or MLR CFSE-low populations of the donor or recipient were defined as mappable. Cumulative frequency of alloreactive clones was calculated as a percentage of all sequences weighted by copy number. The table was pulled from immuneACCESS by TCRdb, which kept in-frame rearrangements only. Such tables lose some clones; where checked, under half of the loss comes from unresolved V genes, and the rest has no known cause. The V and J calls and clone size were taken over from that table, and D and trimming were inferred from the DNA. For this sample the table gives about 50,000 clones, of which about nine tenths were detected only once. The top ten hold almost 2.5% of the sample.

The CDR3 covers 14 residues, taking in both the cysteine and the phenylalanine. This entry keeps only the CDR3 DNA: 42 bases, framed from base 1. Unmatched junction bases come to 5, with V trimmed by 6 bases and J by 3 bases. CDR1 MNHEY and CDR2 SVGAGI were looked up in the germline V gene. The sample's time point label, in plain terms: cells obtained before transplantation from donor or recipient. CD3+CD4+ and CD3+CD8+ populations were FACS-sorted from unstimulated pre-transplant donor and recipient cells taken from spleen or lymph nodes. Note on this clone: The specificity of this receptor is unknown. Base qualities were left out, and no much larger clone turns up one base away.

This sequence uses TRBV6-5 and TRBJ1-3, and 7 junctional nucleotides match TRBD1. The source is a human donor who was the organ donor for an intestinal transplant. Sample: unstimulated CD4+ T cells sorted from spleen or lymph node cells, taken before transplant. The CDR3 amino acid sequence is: CASRPQGIGNTIYF. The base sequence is TGTGCCAGCAGGCCACAGGGGATTGGAAACACCATATATTTT.